Below are 25 T cell receptor beta chains sequenced from a single sample in a study of OX40 agonist ivuxolimab in advanced cancers. Method: immunoSEQ multiplex PCR; TCRdb's copy keeps in-frame clones and lacks some. The sample records some 42,000 clones, approximately 78% being singletons. This sample comprised CD4+ or CD8+ T cells sorted from blood, obtained in a trial of the OX40 agonist ivuxolimab. The receptors come from an adult with an advanced solid tumor such as melanoma, head and neck, liver or kidney cancer.

The V call is TRBV15, the J call TRBJ2-7; D remains ambiguous. Looked up from germline, CDR1 is LNHNV and CDR2 is YYDKDF (reference sequence). V lost 5 bases and J lost 4, with 9 bases in between. This CDR3 is built from 12 residues. For the CDR3, the DNA is TGTGCCACCAGCGCCTCACCTTACGAGCAGTACTTC. Amino acid sequence: CATSASPYEQYF.

This chain joins TRBV6-1 and TRBJ2-2; 7 nucleotides agree with TRBD2. Germline CDR1 and CDR2: MNHNS and SASEGT. This CDR3 comprises 16 residues. J gave up 7 bases and V 7 bases, and 15 bases lay outside the gene matches. The chain's CDR3 is CASTDRGAGANGELFF. The CDR3 coding sequence is TGTGCCAGCACTGACCGTGGGGCGGGAGCAAACGGGGAGCTGTTTTTT.

The chain carries TRBV5-5 and TRBJ1-2, with no clear D. The CDR3 has 14 residues. The V end was cut by 1 base, the J end by 5 bases, with 12 bases between. Germline V gene sequence: CDR1 SGHKS, CDR2 YYEKEE (reference sequence). The CDR3 here is CASSLRFEIYGYTF. The CDR3 DNA reads TGTGCCAGCAGCTTGAGATTCGAGATATATGGCTACACCTTC.

This chain uses TRBV6-5 with TRBJ2-3; D possibly matches TRBD1 or TRBD2 (5 bases each). Germline CDR1 MNHEY, CDR2 SVGAGI. This CDR3 is 13 amino acids long. The V end was cut by 5 bases, the J end by 6 bases, with 12 bases between. In DNA form, the CDR3 reads TGTGCCAGCAGTATGCGACGGGGCGATACGCAGTATTTT. This gives the protein CASSMRRGDTQYF.

The chain is built from TRBV6-6 and TRBJ2-1; D may be TRBD1 (6 bases). Germline values: CDR1 MNHNY, CDR2 SVGAGI (reference sequence). Trimming left V 0 bases short and J 8 bases short, with 11 bases between. The CDR3 has 14 amino acids. CDR3 DNA sequence: TGTGCCAGCAGTTACTCAGGCAGGGGCGATGAGCAGTTCTTC. Protein sequence: CASSYSGRGDEQFF.

The V and J genes are TRBV6-4 and TRBJ2-2; D not resolved. The CDR3 runs to 14 residues. V was shortened by 6 bases and J by 4 bases, with 12 bases between the two germline ends. Germline lookup yields CDR1 MRHNA and CDR2 SNTAGT. CDR3 protein: CASRAMGITGELFF. The CDR3 DNA sequence: TGTGCCAGCAGAGCAATGGGGATCACCGGGGAGCTGTTTTTT.

The V gene is TRBV27, the J gene TRBJ2-3, with TRBD2 identical over 9 bases. The CDR3 sequence is 15 residues long. The germline gives CDR1 MNHEY, CDR2 SMNVEV (reference sequence). V was pared by 10 bases and J by 11 bases, with 19 bases of the junction left unmatched. The CDR3 reads CATAGAGGAVKRQYF. DNA for the CDR3: TGTGCCACCGCGGGGGCGGGAGGGGCTGTAAAAAGGCAGTATTTT.

This clone has a handful of counts. The chain carries TRBV5-1 and TRBJ1-2; D is unclear. This CDR3 has 14 residues. The ends were cut back, 1 base at V and 6 bases at J, with 13 bases in the middle. Germline loops: CDR1 SGHRS, CDR2 YFSETQ. Here the CDR3 reads CASSLRPGTDGYTF. Here the CDR3 DNA reads TGCGCCAGCAGCTTGAGGCCAGGAACGGATGGCTACACCTTC. The whole variable domain, filled in from reference TRBV5-1 and TRBJ1-2, reads KAGVTQTPRYLIKTRGQQVTLSCSPISGHRSVSWYQQTPGQGLQFLFEYFSETQRNKGNFPGRFSGRQFSNSRSEMNVSTLELGDSALYLCASSLRPGTDGYTFGSGTRLTVV.

This clone has just one count. The chain recombines TRBV7-2 with TRBJ2-2; 8 bases match TRBD2. Germline CDR1 is SGHTA and CDR2 is FQGNSA. Losses at the gene ends were 5 bases for V and 4 bases for J; bases not matched to a gene: 9. This CDR3 has 16 residues. Written as DNA, the CDR3 is TGTGCCAGCAGCCCCCAGGCGGGAGGTACCACCGGGGAGCTGTTTTTT. This encodes CASSPQAGGTTGELFF.

The chain employs TRBV7-2 and TRBJ2-3, with 11 positions matching TRBD2. Trimming took 6 bases from V and 6 from J; bases not matched to a gene: 20. Looked up from germline, CDR1 is SGHTA and CDR2 is FQGNSA. The CDR3 loop spans 19 amino acids. CDR3 amino acids: CASSAGSLAGGSAMDTQYF. Here the CDR3 DNA reads TGTGCCAGCAGTGCCGGCTCCCTAGCGGGAGGATCAGCGATGGATACGCAGTATTTT.

With respect to this clone: In the same sample, other DNA sequences code for this CDR3. V and J are TRBV9 and TRBJ2-7; D is uncertain. Between the trimmed V and J ends, which lost 4 bases and 0 bases, there was a span of 11 bases. The CDR3 covers 14 residues. Germline CDR1 and CDR2: SGDLS and YYNGEE. The DNA for the CDR3 is TGTGCCAGCAGCCCGAGGATCTTCTCCTACGAGCAGTACTTC. Protein: CASSPRIFSYEQYF.

The chain employs TRBV30 and TRBJ2-1; D unresolved. Germline V gene sequence: CDR1 GTSNPN, CDR2 SVGIG (reference sequence). The CDR3 totals 13 residues. Between the trimmed V and J ends, which lost 0 bases and 7 bases, there was a span of 10 bases. The chain's CDR3 is CAWSVRARNEQFF. The CDR3 nucleotides read TGTGCCTGGAGTGTACGAGCGCGAAATGAGCAGTTCTTC.

J is TRBJ2-5 and V is TRBV7-2; TRBD2 agrees at 11 bases. The CDR3 runs to 15 residues. The V segment lost 5 bases and the J segment 1 base; nucleotides outside the gene matches: 3. Germline CDR1 and CDR2: SGHTA and FQGNSA. CDR3 nucleotide sequence: TGTGCCAGCAGCATAGGACTAGCGGGCCAAGAGACCCAGTACTTC. Residues: CASSIGLAGQETQYF.

This clone was seen a handful of times. The rearrangement joins TRBV6-1 to TRBJ1-2, with D unresolved. V was shortened by 5 bases and J by 0 bases, with 10 bases between the two germline ends. Germline lookup yields CDR1 MNHNS and CDR2 SASEGT. CDR3 length: 14 residues. The CDR3 DNA follows: TGTGCCAGCAGTCCAGCCCCAGCTAACTATGGCTACACCTTC. Translating it yields CASSPAPANYGYTF.

The chain links TRBV7-3 to TRBJ1-3; D is unresolved. Trimming removed 4 bases at V and 0 bases at J, with 4 bases between. Germline lookup yields CDR1 SGHTA and CDR2 FQGTGA. The CDR3 has 13 amino acids. The CDR3 sequence is CASSSNSGNTIYF. As DNA, the CDR3 is TGTGCCAGCAGCTCTAACTCTGGAAACACCATATATTTT.

This clone came up once. The chain joins TRBV14 to TRBJ2-1; 7 nucleotides match TRBD2. J lost 2 bases, V lost 6 bases, and 10 bases had no gene match. CDR1 SGHDN and CDR2 FVKESK come from the germline V gene. The CDR3 extends over 16 amino acids. The CDR3 loop reads CASSLMREIPYNEQFF. The CDR3 bases are TGTGCCAGCAGTCTGATGCGGGAGATCCCCTACAATGAGCAGTTCTTC. Variable domain in full (rest from reference TRBV14 and TRBJ2-1): EAGVTQFPSHSVIEKGQTVTLRCDPISGHDNLYWYRRVMGKEIKFLLHFVKESKQDESGMPNNRFLAERTGGTYSTLKVQPAELEDSGVYFCASSLMREIPYNEQFFGPGTRLTVL.

V and J are TRBV4-1 and TRBJ2-5; D assignment may be TRBD1 or TRBD2 (7 bases each). V gave up 2 bases and J gave up 2 bases, with 24 bases separating them. Germline V gene lookup returns CDR1 MGHRA and CDR2 YSYEKL. The CDR3 extends over 19 amino acids. The CDR3 protein is CASSQRGLITTGQQETQYF. The CDR3 region has the DNA TGCGCCAGCAGCCAAAGGGGACTAATTACGACAGGGCAACAAGAGACCCAGTACTTC.

This rearrangement joins TRBV6-6 to TRBJ1-1, with TRBD1 matching 7 bases. The germline gives CDR1 MNHNY, CDR2 SVGAGI (reference sequence). The CDR3 length is 15 residues. The ends lost 2 bases at V and 4 bases at J; junction bases unmatched: 7. The CDR3 loop reads CASSYVAGGATEAFF. The CDR3 nucleotides are TGTGCCAGCAGTTACGTGGCAGGGGGGGCCACTGAAGCTTTCTTT.

The chain employs TRBV6-6 and TRBJ2-7, with D possibly being TRBD2 (5 bases). Trimming cost V 6 bases and J 2 bases, with 17 bases left between them. CDR1 and CDR2 from the germline V gene are MNHNY and SVGAGI (reference sequence). The CDR3 contains 15 residues. In nucleotides, the CDR3 is TGTGCCAGCAGGGGCCGGGGTCAGCCGCCCTACGAGCAGTACTTC. This translates into CASRGRGQPPYEQYF.

The V call is TRBV10-3, the J call TRBJ2-1; D remains ambiguous. Between the trimmed V and J ends, which lost 10 bases and 7 bases, there was a span of 20 bases. CDR3 length: 14 amino acids. Germline-derived CDR1 and CDR2 are ENHRY and SYGVKD. The CDR3 DNA sequence: TGTGCCACCCTCAACCGTAATTATGGAAATGAGCAGTTCTTC. Translating gives CATLNRNYGNEQFF.

This chain links TRBV11-2 with TRBJ2-3; D is ambiguous. The length of the CDR3 is 15 residues. The V end was cut by 6 bases, the J end by 0 bases, with 13 bases between. Germline-derived CDR1 and CDR2 are SGHAT and FQNNGV. The CDR3 bases are TGTGCCAGCAGTGAGCGAGGTCTTAGCACAGATACGCAGTATTTT. Protein sequence: CASSERGLSTDTQYF.

V and J are TRBV7-9 and TRBJ2-7; no clear D gene. The CDR3 sequence is 12 residues long. With 1 base removed from V and 9 bases from J, the gap between germline ends came to 10 bases. Germline CDR1 and CDR2: SEHNR and FQNEAQ (reference sequence). The CDR3 loop is CASSLGVAGQYF. CDR3 nucleotides: TGTGCCAGCAGCTTAGGGGTAGCAGGGCAGTACTTC.

This chain links TRBV6-5 with TRBJ2-7; D is unclear. V was shortened by 8 bases and J by 0 bases, with 14 bases between the two germline ends. The CDR3 totals 14 residues. CDR1 is MNHEY, CDR2 SVGAGI, per germline. CDR3 sequence (DNA): TGTGCCAGCGGATTTTCAGTCAACTCCTACGAGCAGTACTTC. It is translated as CASGFSVNSYEQYF.

The gene calls are TRBV30 and TRBJ2-5, with 7 bases identical to TRBD1. The V and J ends lost 0 bases and 7 bases, in that order; junction bases with no gene match: 8. The germline gives CDR1 GTSNPN, CDR2 SVGIG (reference sequence). This CDR3 has 14 amino acids. This CDR3 is CAWSVGTAVGTQYF. In DNA form, the CDR3 reads TGTGCCTGGAGTGTAGGGACAGCAGTGGGGACCCAGTACTTC.

V is TRBV6-1 and J is TRBJ2-7, with D unresolved. Trimming pared 10 bases from V and 3 bases from J, leaving 19 bases between. Germline CDR1 and CDR2: MNHNS and SASEGT. The CDR3 spans 14 residues. The CDR3 loop reads CATLYKGKFYEQYF. CDR3 bases: TGTGCCACCCTGTATAAGGGAAAATTCTACGAGCAGTACTTC.